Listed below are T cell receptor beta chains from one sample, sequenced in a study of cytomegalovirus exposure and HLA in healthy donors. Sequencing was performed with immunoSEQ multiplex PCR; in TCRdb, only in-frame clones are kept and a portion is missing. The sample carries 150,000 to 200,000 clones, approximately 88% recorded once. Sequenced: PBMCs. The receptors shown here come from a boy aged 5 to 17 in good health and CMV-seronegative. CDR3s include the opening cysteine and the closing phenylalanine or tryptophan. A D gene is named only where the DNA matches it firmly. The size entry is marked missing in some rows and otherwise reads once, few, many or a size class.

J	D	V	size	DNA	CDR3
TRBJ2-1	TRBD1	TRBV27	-	TGTGCCAGCAGTGAAGGGGGCCTTTTTAACAATGAGCAGTTCTTC	CASSEGGLFNNEQFF
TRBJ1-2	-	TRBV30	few	TGTGCCTGGACCCAGGGGAGGGCGAATAACTATGGCTACACCTTC	CAWTQGRANNYGYTF
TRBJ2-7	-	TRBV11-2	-	TGTGCCAGCAGCTCCTATCGACTAGTTTCTAACTCCTACGAGCAGTACTTC	CASSSYRLVSNSYEQYF
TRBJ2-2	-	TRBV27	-	TGTGCCAGCAGTTTTCGAGGGCCCGGGGAGCTGTTTTTT	CASSFRGPGELFF
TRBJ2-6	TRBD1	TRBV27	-	TGTGCCAGCAGTTACTGGCGGACAGGGGGCGCTGGGGCCAACGTCCTGACTTTC	CASSYWRTGGAGANVLTF
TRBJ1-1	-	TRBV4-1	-	TGCGCCAGCAGCCAAGATCCAGAGGTTTATTGGGGGGTTCGGGCGAACACTGAAGCTTTCTTT	CASSQDPEVYWGVRANTEAFF
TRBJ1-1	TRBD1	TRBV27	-	TGTGCCAGCAGCGAAGCCAGGGACAGGGGGCGAGATGAAGCTTTCTTT	CASSEARDRGRDEAFF
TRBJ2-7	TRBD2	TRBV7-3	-	TGTGCCAGCAGCCTACTAGCGGGGGACGAGCAGTACTTC	CASSLLAGDEQYF
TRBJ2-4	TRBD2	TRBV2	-	TGTGCCAGCAAAGCATTCCCCGGGACTAGCGGGGACCTAGCCAAAAACATTCAGTACTTC	CASKAFPGTSGDLAKNIQYF
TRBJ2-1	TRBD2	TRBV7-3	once	TGTGCCAGCAGCCGGACAAGACTAGCGGGGGGTCATGAGCAGTTCTTC	CASSRTRLAGGHEQFF
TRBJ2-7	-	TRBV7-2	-	TGTGCCAGCAGCTCGGGAAGGGTCTACGAGCAGTACTTC	CASSSGRVYEQYF
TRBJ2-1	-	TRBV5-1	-	TGCGCCAGCAGCCTGGGGGACACTACCTACAATGAGCAGTTCTTC	CASSLGDTTYNEQFF
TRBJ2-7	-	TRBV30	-	TGTGCCTGGAGTAGCAGGGGTTACGAGCAGTACTTC	CAWSSRGYEQYF
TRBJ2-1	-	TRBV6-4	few	TGTGCCAGCAGTGACTACACGGGTAATATGGATGAGCAGTTCTTC	CASSDYTGNMDEQFF
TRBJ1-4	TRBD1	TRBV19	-	TGTGCCAGTAGTAGGCAGGGGGGAAACGAAAAACTGTTTTTT	CASSRQGGNEKLFF
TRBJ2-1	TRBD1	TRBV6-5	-	TGTGCCAGCAGCTATACAGGGGGCAATGAGCAGTTCTTC	CASSYTGGNEQFF
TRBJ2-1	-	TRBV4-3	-	TGCGCCAGCAGCCAAGAGCTCCCCAGGCTAGCAGTCTACAATGAGCAGTTCTTC	CASSQELPRLAVYNEQFF
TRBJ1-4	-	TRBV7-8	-	TGTGCCAGCAGCTTAGCGTCAGGGTGGGGTGAAAAACTGTTTTTT	CASSLASGWGEKLFF
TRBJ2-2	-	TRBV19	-	TGTGCCAGTAGTATACTGGCGGGATCTACCGGGGAGCTGTTTTTT	CASSILAGSTGELFF
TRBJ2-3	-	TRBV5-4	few	TGTGCCAGCAGGAGGGGGATCACAGATACGCAGTATTTT	CASRRGITDTQYF
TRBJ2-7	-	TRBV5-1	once	TGCGCCAGCAGTCGAGATTCTAGCTCCTACGAGCAGTACTTC	CASSRDSSSYEQYF
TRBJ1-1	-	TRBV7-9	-	TGTGCCAGCAGCTTTGAGGTCGGTGAAGCTTTCTTT	CASSFEVGEAFF
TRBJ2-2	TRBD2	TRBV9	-	TGTGCCAGCAGCGCCCATCGGACTAGCGGGAGAGTAGACACCGGGGAGCTGTTTTTT	CASSAHRTSGRVDTGELFF
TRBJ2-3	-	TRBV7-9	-	TGTGCCAGCAGCTTAAGCGCCAAAGCGGATACGCAGTATTTT	CASSLSAKADTQYF
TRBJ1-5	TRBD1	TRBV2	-	TGTGCCAGCAGTGAGAGGACAGGGAGCAATCAGCCCCAGCATTTT	CASSERTGSNQPQHF
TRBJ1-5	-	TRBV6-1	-	TGTGCCAGCAGGCCGCGAGCAGGGCAAGAACAGCCCCAGCATTTT	CASRPRAGQEQPQHF
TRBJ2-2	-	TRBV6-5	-	TGTGCCAGCAGTTACTCCTCCGGGAGAGAGGAGCTGTTTTTT	CASSYSSGREELFF
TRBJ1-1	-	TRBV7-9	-	TGTGCCAGCAGCCCGGGAATGAACACTGAAGCTTTCTTT	CASSPGMNTEAFF
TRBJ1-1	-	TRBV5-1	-	TGCGCCAGCAGCCTAGTAGGGGTGAACACTGAAGCTTTCTTT	CASSLVGVNTEAFF
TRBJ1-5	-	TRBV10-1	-	TGCGCCAGCAGTGACAGGGTACCTAATCAGCCCCAGCATTTT	CASSDRVPNQPQHF
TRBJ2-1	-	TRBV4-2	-	TGTGCCAGCAGCCAAGATCAAGTGACCAGGGGATCTCTCAGCTCCTACAATGAGCAGTTCTTC	CASSQDQVTRGSLSSYNEQFF
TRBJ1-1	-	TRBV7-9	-	TGTGCCAGCAGCTTAGCCTCTGAAGCTTTCTTT	CASSLASEAFF
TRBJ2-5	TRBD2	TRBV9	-	TGTGCCAGCAGCCCGCCTAGCGGGGGTGAGACCCAGTACTTC	CASSPPSGGETQYF
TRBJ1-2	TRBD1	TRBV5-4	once	TGTGCCAGCAGCCTAGCCGGGACAGGGGGCTATGGCTACACCTTC	CASSLAGTGGYGYTF
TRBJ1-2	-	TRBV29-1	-	TGCAGCGTTCCCTCGGTGAACTTGCTTTATGGCTACACCTTC	CSVPSVNLLYGYTF
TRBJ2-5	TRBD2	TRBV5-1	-	TGCGCCAGCAGCTTCCTAGCGGGGGTGGGAGAGACCCAGTACTTC	CASSFLAGVGETQYF
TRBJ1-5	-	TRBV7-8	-	TGTGCCAGCAGCTTAATTGATAGTGCTTATATGGGGGCTTCTAGCAATCAGCCCCAGCATTTT	CASSLIDSAYMGASSNQPQHF
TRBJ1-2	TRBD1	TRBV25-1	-	TGTGCCAGCAGTGCGCTCACAGGGGGCCCTCTCTATGGCTACACCTTC	CASSALTGGPLYGYTF
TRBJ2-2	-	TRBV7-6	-	TGTGCCAGCAGCCCTGCCCCCCACGAGTACACCGGGGAGCTGTTTTTT	CASSPAPHEYTGELFF
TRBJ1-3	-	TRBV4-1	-	TGCGCCAGCAGCCAAGTAGGCAGGATAAGGAGAAACACCATATATTTT	CASSQVGRIRRNTIYF
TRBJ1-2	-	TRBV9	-	TGTGCCAGCGGGAGCCTTAATTCTAACTATGGCTACACCTTC	CASGSLNSNYGYTF
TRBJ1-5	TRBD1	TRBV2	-	TGTGCCAGCAGGGACAGGGGGTTCGCGAATCAGCCCCAGCATTTT	CASRDRGFANQPQHF
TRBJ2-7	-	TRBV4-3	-	TGCGCCAGCAGCCAAGCAGGAGCGGGCGGGGACGAGCAGTACTTC	CASSQAGAGGDEQYF
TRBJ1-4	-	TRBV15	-	TGTGCCACCAGCCGCGGAGGGCCCGGTGAAAAACTGTTTTTT	CATSRGGPGEKLFF
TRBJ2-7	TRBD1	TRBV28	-	TGTGCCAGCAGTTTTTTGTGGTCGGGTATGGGACAGGGGACCTACGAGCAGTACTTC	CASSFLWSGMGQGTYEQYF
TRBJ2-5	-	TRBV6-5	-	TGTGCCAGCAGTCCTCTGACAGGAACCCAAGAGACCCAGTACTTC	CASSPLTGTQETQYF
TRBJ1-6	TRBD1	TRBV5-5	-	TGTGCCAGCAGCTGGGCGATCCGGACAGGCAATTCACCCCTCCACTTT	CASSWAIRTGNSPLHF
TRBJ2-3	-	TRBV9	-	TGTGCCAGCAGCGTAGGAGGAGGGCCCGAAGATACGCAGTATTTT	CASSVGGGPEDTQYF
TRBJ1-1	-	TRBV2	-	TGTGCCAGCAGTGAAGCACGCGGCTCGAACACTGAAGCTTTCTTT	CASSEARGSNTEAFF
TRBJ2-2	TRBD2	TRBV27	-	TGTGCCAGCAGCCTTACTAGCGGGAGGGTCTCCGGGGAGCTGTTTTTT	CASSLTSGRVSGELFF
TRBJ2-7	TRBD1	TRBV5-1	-	TGCGCCAGCAGCTACACAGGGGATGCCTACGAGCAGTACTTC	CASSYTGDAYEQYF
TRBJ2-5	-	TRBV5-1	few	TGCGCCAGCAGCTGGAGGGCCCAGGAGACCCAGTACTTC	CASSWRAQETQYF